This TCR beta chain was identified in a study of shared clonotypes between healthy human individuals. This CDR3 contains 14 residues. Deletions cut 10 bases from V and 4 bases from J, with 19 bases between. CDR1 SEHNR and CDR2 FQNEAQ come from the germline V gene (reference sequence). Terminally differentiated effector memory CD45RA+ cells were excluded from the naive CD8 cells, which were CD45RO-negative and positively selected for CCR7. Sequenced by immunoSEQ multiplex PCR; TCRdb stores in-frame clones only, minus some. The sample records under 1 million clones, more than 85% being singletons. As concerns this clone: Its antigen is as yet unknown.

Findings and limits, study-wide: Among non-shared clonotypes, generation probabilities were lower than among those shared by all four donors.

This sequence joins TRBV7-9 and TRBJ1-2; D not certain. Sample: naive CD8+ T cells sorted from blood. This receptor was taken from a man in his thirties or forties in good health. The DNA of the CDR3 is TGTGCCACAGATGAGGTAACAGAGTTCTATGGCTACACCTTC. Translation: CATDEVTEFYGYTF.